The 29 T cell receptor beta chains listed next were all sequenced from one sample in a study of T cell responses to AZD1222 COVID-19 vaccine. TCRdb's copy holds only in-frame clones and misses some; the assay was immunoSEQ multiplex PCR. The sample lists nearly 90,000 clones; roughly 87% were seen once. Sequenced material: peripheral blood, taken on day 0 of AZD1222 vaccination. The source is an adult in good health.

The J gene is TRBJ1-2, the V gene TRBV28; D is unresolved. V dropped 3 bases and J dropped 5 bases, with 7 bases sitting between them. Germline V gene lookup returns CDR1 MDHEN and CDR2 SYDVKM. This CDR3 is 12 amino acids long. The CDR3 sequence: CASSFSTYGYTF. In nucleotides, the CDR3 is TGTGCCAGCAGTTTCTCGACGTATGGCTACACCTTC.

This chain connects TRBV16 to TRBJ1-1; perhaps TRBD1 as D (5 bases). Germline V CDR1 and CDR2: KGHSY, FQNENV. The CDR3 has 14 residues. Trimming shortened V by 7 bases and J by 6 bases, and 18 bases separated the two germline ends. The CDR3 DNA follows: TGTGCCAGCACCCCTCTCAGGGAAAGCGCTGAAGCTTTCTTT. It encodes CASTPLRESAEAFF.

The table lists this clone with a few counts. J is TRBJ2-6 and V is TRBV4-3, with 10 bases identical to TRBD2. The germline CDR1 and CDR2 sequences are LGHNA and YSLEER. The V gene end was trimmed by 0 bases and the J gene end by 0 bases; junction bases not matched to a gene: 2. This CDR3 spans 18 amino acids. The CDR3 DNA sequence: TGCGCCAGCAGCCAAGATCTAGCGGGAGTCTCTGGGGCCAACGTCCTGACTTTC. Translation gives CASSQDLAGVSGANVLTF.

This clone was counted between two and nine times. The chain has TRBV19 and TRBJ1-2; 9 bases are shared with TRBD1. After removal of 8 bases from V and 4 bases from J, the junction contained 2 bases not matched to a gene. Germline V gene data show CDR1 as LNHDA and CDR2 as SQIVND (reference sequence). This CDR3 has 12 residues. The CDR3 region is CASWDRVYGYTF. CDR3 sequence (DNA): TGTGCCAGTTGGGACAGGGTCTATGGCTACACCTTC.

This clone was seen just once. This chain connects TRBV2 to TRBJ1-5, with D uncertain. Germline V gives CDR1 SNHLY, CDR2 FYNNEI. Between the trimmed V and J ends, which lost 4 bases and 9 bases, there was a span of 13 bases. CDR3 length equals 13 residues. CDR3 nucleotides: TGTGCCAGCAGTGTTGAGATTTCGCGGCCCCAGCATTTT. Protein sequence: CASSVEISRPQHF.

In DNA form, the CDR3 reads TGTGCCAGCGGTCCCTCCTACGAGCAGTACTTC. Its protein is CASGPSYEQYF. J is TRBJ2-7 and V is TRBV2; D not certain. Germline V gives CDR1 SNHLY, CDR2 FYNNEI. CDR3 length equals 11 residues. Deletions cut 8 bases from V and 0 bases from J, with 5 bases between.

The CDR3 DNA is TGTGCCAGCAGTCCAAACAGGGGTTGGGACTATGGCTACACCTTC. Its translation: CASSPNRGWDYGYTF. This chain joins TRBV27 and TRBJ1-2, with 7 nucleotides matching TRBD1. This CDR3 has 15 amino acids. The junction had 9 bases not matched to a gene; V was cut back by 5 bases and J by 3 bases. Germline V lookup: CDR1 MNHEY, CDR2 SMNVEV (reference sequence).

This clone was observed once. The chain recombines TRBV5-1 with TRBJ2-7; maybe TRBD1 (6 bases). Trimming shortened V by 5 bases and J by 0 bases, and 15 bases separated the two germline ends. The CDR3 has 15 amino acids. CDR1 SGHRS and CDR2 YFSETQ come from the germline V gene. The CDR3 DNA reads as TGCGCCAGCAGACAACAGGGTCGGGCCTCCTACGAGCAGTACTTC. This codes for CASRQQGRASYEQYF. Complete variable domain (other parts from reference TRBV5-1 and TRBJ2-7): KAGVTQTPRYLIKTRGQQVTLSCSPISGHRSVSWYQQTPGQGLQFLFEYFSETQRNKGNFPGRFSGRQFSNSRSEMNVSTLELGDSALYLCASRQQGRASYEQYFGPGTRLTVT.

Concerning this clone itself: The sample has other DNA sequences that encode this CDR3 too. This rearrangement joins TRBV9 to TRBJ2-7; TRBD2 might be the D (6 bases). This CDR3 is built from 14 residues. V was pared by 0 bases and J by 3 bases, with 10 bases between. Looked up from germline, CDR1 is SGDLS and CDR2 is YYNGEE. The CDR3 DNA reads as TGTGCCAGCAGCGTAGGACTAGAAGTCTACGAGCAGTACTTC. Protein sequence: CASSVGLEVYEQYF.

The CDR3 region is CASSVRQDQETQYF. The CDR3, as DNA: TGTGCCAGCAGCGTCAGACAGGACCAAGAGACCCAGTACTTC. The rearrangement links TRBV9 to TRBJ2-5, with a tentative D call TRBD1 (6 bases). The germline CDR1 and CDR2 sequences are SGDLS and YYNGEE. This CDR3 comprises 14 residues. With 2 bases removed from V and 0 bases from J, the gap between germline ends came to 8 bases.

This clone was observed a few times. This chain uses TRBV28 with TRBJ1-1; D ambiguous. Trimming cost V 6 bases and J 4 bases, with 9 bases left between them. The germline CDR1 and CDR2 sequences are MDHEN and SYDVKM. This CDR3 spans 12 amino acids. CDR3 nucleotides: TGTGCCAGCAGCCGCGGCGGCACTGAAGCTTTCTTT. Protein product: CASSRGGTEAFF.

For this clone: Within the sample, other DNA sequences also encode this same CDR3. V is TRBV19 and J is TRBJ2-5; D not resolved. Trimming cost V 6 bases and J 2 bases, with 4 bases left between them. The CDR3 length is 11 residues. CDR1 and CDR2 from the germline V gene are LNHDA and SQIVND (reference sequence). The CDR3 DNA sequence: TGTGCCAGTAGGGGGCAAGAGACCCAGTACTTC. This gives the protein CASRGQETQYF.

The chain is built from TRBV19 and TRBJ2-5; 13 positions match TRBD2. Germline CDR1 LNHDA, CDR2 SQIVND (reference sequence). The V gene end was trimmed by 6 bases and the J gene end by 4 bases; junction bases not matched to a gene: 5. The CDR3 spans 15 residues. The DNA of the CDR3 is TGTGCCAGTAGCGGGACTAGCGGGATTGGAGAGACCCAGTACTTC. It codes for CASSGTSGIGETQYF.

The sample holds one count of this clone. The chain couples TRBV14 to TRBJ2-1, with D possibly being TRBD1 or TRBD2 (6 bases each). Trimming stripped 0 bases from V and 2 bases from J, with 14 bases between. The CDR3 length is 17 residues. Germline V CDR1 and CDR2: SGHDN, FVKESK. Here the CDR3 reads CASSQDQGGGPYNEQFF. The DNA of the CDR3 is TGTGCCAGCAGCCAAGATCAAGGAGGGGGTCCCTACAATGAGCAGTTCTTC. Supplemented by reference TRBV14 and TRBJ2-1, the full variable domain reads EAGVTQFPSHSVIEKGQTVTLRCDPISGHDNLYWYRRVMGKEIKFLLHFVKESKQDESGMPNNRFLAERTGGTYSTLKVQPAELEDSGVYFCASSQDQGGGPYNEQFFGPGTRLTVL.

This rearrangement joins TRBV11-2 to TRBJ1-1, with TRBD1 matching 8 bases. The CDR3 loop spans 15 amino acids. From germline, CDR1 is SGHAT and CDR2 FQNNGV. V was clipped by 5 bases and J by 4 bases; unmatched bases: 9. The CDR3 coding sequence is TGTGCCAGCAGCCCGGACAGGGTAGGGAGCACTGAAGCTTTCTTT. Protein product: CASSPDRVGSTEAFF.

This chain joins TRBV2 and TRBJ1-5, with D possibly being TRBD1 (6 bases). With 5 bases removed from V and 2 bases from J, the gap between germline ends came to 16 bases. Germline CDR1 and CDR2: SNHLY and FYNNEI. The CDR3 sequence is 16 residues long. CDR3 protein: CASSPPGGRGNQPQHF. In nucleotides, the CDR3 is TGTGCCAGCAGTCCCCCGGGGGGCCGAGGCAATCAGCCCCAGCATTTT.

The chain has TRBV18 and TRBJ1-4, with D hard to call. The CDR3 is 15 residues long. Trimming removed 1 base from V and 6 bases from J, with 12 bases in between. Germline V lookup: CDR1 KGHSH, CDR2 LQKENI. CDR3 nucleotide sequence: TGTGCCAGCTCACCACAGGGCCTTAACGATGAAAAACTGTTTTTT. Amino acids: CASSPQGLNDEKLFF.

This clone occurred a few times. This chain uses TRBV6-5 with TRBJ1-2; TRBD1 aligns across 7 bases. The germline CDR1 and CDR2 sequences are MNHEY and SVGAGI. With 2 bases clipped from V and 3 bases from J, the junction kept 6 bases outside the gene matches. The CDR3 loop spans 15 amino acids. CDR3 sequence: CASSYQWTGDYGYTF. The DNA of the CDR3 is TGTGCCAGCAGTTACCAGTGGACAGGAGACTATGGCTACACCTTC.

The rearrangement uses TRBV11-2 and TRBJ1-6; 9 bases match TRBD1. Germline-derived CDR1 and CDR2 are SGHAT and FQNNGV. V shed 4 bases and J 5 bases; nucleotides not matched to a gene: 3. The CDR3 spans 15 residues. The CDR3 protein is CASSYRGQNNSPLHF. DNA of the CDR3: TGTGCCAGCAGCTACAGGGGGCAAAATAATTCACCCCTCCACTTT.

The chain links TRBV28 to TRBJ2-7; TRBD2 matches at 7 bases. Germline CDR1 reads MDHEN; CDR2 reads SYDVKM. The CDR3 is made up of 17 amino acids. Trimming at V came to 8 bases and at J to 2 bases, leaving 18 bases not matched to a gene. CDR3 residues: CASPPQAGRDMAYEQYF. In DNA form, the CDR3 reads TGTGCCAGCCCCCCCCAAGCGGGAAGGGATATGGCCTACGAGCAGTACTTC. Looking up the rest from reference TRBV28 and TRBJ2-7 gives the full variable domain: DVKVTQSSRYLVKRTGEKVFLECVQDMDHENMFWYRQDPGLGLRLIYFSYDVKMKEKGDIPEGYSVSREKKERFSLILESASTNQTSMYLCASPPQAGRDMAYEQYFGPGTRLTVT.

This chain joins TRBV30 and TRBJ2-1; TRBD2 agrees at 11 bases. Germline V gene data show CDR1 as GTSNPN and CDR2 as SVGIG (reference sequence). The junction had 3 bases not matched to a gene; V was cut back by 3 bases and J by 8 bases. The CDR3 consists of 13 residues. DNA of the CDR3: TGTGCCTGGAGACTAGCGGGAGTGGATGAGCAGTTCTTC. This encodes CAWRLAGVDEQFF.

The gene calls are TRBV5-6 and TRBJ1-2; TRBD1 matches at 10 bases. Germline CDR1 reads SGHDT; CDR2 reads YYEEEE. The V and J ends lost 5 bases and 5 bases, in that order; junction bases with no gene match: 6. The CDR3 sequence is 14 residues long. As DNA, the CDR3 is TGTGCCAGCAGTATAGACAGGGGGCCTTATGGCTACACCTTC. Protein sequence: CASSIDRGPYGYTF.

The chain links TRBV7-2 to TRBJ1-3; 7 nucleotides match TRBD1. Trimming at V came to 1 base and at J to 4 bases, leaving 13 bases not matched to a gene. The CDR3 sequence is 18 residues long. Germline V gene lookup returns CDR1 SGHTA and CDR2 FQGNSA. The CDR3 nucleotides read TGTGCCAGCAGCTTAGGAGGGGGCAATGGTGGGCTCGGAAACACCATATATTTT. It yields the protein CASSLGGGNGGLGNTIYF.

V is TRBV29-1 and J is TRBJ1-1; unclear D gene. The CDR3 is made up of 17 amino acids. Germline loops: CDR1 SQVTM, CDR2 ANQGSEA. V was cut by 0 bases and J by 11 bases, with 28 bases left in between. For the CDR3, the DNA is TGCAGCGTTGAAGATCTTTATGTCGGGGAAAAAAGGCATGCGGCTTTCTTT. It specifies CSVEDLYVGEKRHAAFF.

By sample share, this clone is medium-sized (0.01 to 0.1%). V usage is TRBV5-1 and J usage is TRBJ2-2; D is possibly TRBD2 (5 bases). Trimming left V 5 bases short and J 3 bases short, with 11 bases between. Germline assignment: CDR1 SGHRS and CDR2 YFSETQ. The CDR3 is 14 residues long. The chain's CDR3 is CASRGQEDTGELFF. CDR3 DNA sequence: TGCGCCAGCAGAGGGCAGGAGGACACCGGGGAGCTGTTTTTT.

This clone was seen more than once but under ten times. The rearrangement uses TRBV2 and TRBJ1-5; D is uncertain. Looked up from germline, CDR1 is SNHLY and CDR2 is FYNNEI. V was clipped by 8 bases and J by 4 bases, with 12 bases between them. This CDR3 is built from 13 residues. CDR3 residues: CASRTFENQPQHF. CDR3 DNA sequence: TGTGCCAGCCGCACTTTCGAAAATCAGCCCCAGCATTTT.

The chain combines TRBV27 with TRBJ2-1; D is ambiguous. Looked up from germline, CDR1 is MNHEY and CDR2 is SMNVEV (reference sequence). The CDR3 is 15 residues long. Trimming left V 5 bases short and J 5 bases short, with 16 bases between. The CDR3 sequence: CASSMRSPRDNEQFF. CDR3 sequence (DNA): TGTGCCAGCAGTATGAGGTCTCCTAGGGACAATGAGCAGTTCTTC.

The J gene is TRBJ2-5, the V gene TRBV7-2; 7 nucleotides agree with TRBD2. This CDR3 comprises 14 residues. The V gene end was trimmed by 5 bases and the J gene end by 3 bases; junction bases not matched to a gene: 6. Germline CDR1 reads SGHTA; CDR2 reads FQGNSA. CDR3 region: CASSRSLAEETQYF. The CDR3 nucleotides are TGTGCCAGCAGCCGGTCCCTAGCGGAAGAGACCCAGTACTTC. Combining the CDR3 with reference TRBV7-2 and TRBJ2-5 gives the whole variable domain GAGVSQSPSNKVTEKGKDVELRCDPISGHTALYWYRQSLGQGLEFLIYFQGNSAPDKSGLPSDRFSAERTGGSVSTLTIQRTQQEDSAVYLCASSRSLAEETQYFGPGTRLLVL.

The chain employs TRBV9 and TRBJ2-1; D is tentatively TRBD1 or TRBD2 (5 bases each). The CDR3 spans 15 residues. Looked up from germline, CDR1 is SGDLS and CDR2 is YYNGEE. Between the trimmed V and J ends, which lost 0 bases and 4 bases, there was a span of 11 bases. The chain's CDR3 is CASSVDGTKYNEQFF. CDR3 nucleotides: TGTGCCAGCAGCGTAGATGGGACGAAATACAATGAGCAGTTCTTC. Full variable domain (remainder filled in from reference TRBV9 and TRBJ2-1): DSGVTQTPKHLITATGQRVTLRCSPRSGDLSVYWYQQSLDQGLQFLIQYYNGEERAKGNILERFSAQQFPDLHSELNLSSLELGDSALYFCASSVDGTKYNEQFFGPGTRLTVL.